The TCR beta chain under discussion was sequenced for a study of shared clonotypes between healthy human individuals. Naive CD8 cells were CD45RO-negative, positively selected for CCR7, excluding terminally differentiated effector memory CD45RA+ cells. This table comes from immunoSEQ multiplex PCR, and its TCRdb copy is limited to in-frame clones, with some not included. Of a few million clones listed, 93% are singletons. V was trimmed by 1 base and J by 1 base, leaving 13 bases between them. The CDR3 runs to 17 residues. Per the germline V gene, CDR1 is SGHTA and CDR2 is FQGNSA. This clonotype was sampled from a young man in good health. Some clones in this sample may be carry-over from other donors' samples. The chain links TRBV7-2 to TRBJ2-2; unclear D gene. The sequenced sample consisted of naive CD8+ T cells from PBMCs. In nucleotides, the CDR3 is TGTGCCAGCAGCTTAGATCCCCCTCCCCAGAACACCGGGGAGCTGTTTTTT. Its translation: CASSLDPPPQNTGELFF. Full variable domain (rest looked up from reference TRBV7-2 and TRBJ2-2): GAGVSQSPSNKVTEKGKDVELRCDPISGHTALYWYRQSLGQGLEFLIYFQGNSAPDKSGLPSDRFSAERTGGSVSTLTIQRTQQEDSAVYLCASSLDPPPQNTGELFFGEGSRLTVL.